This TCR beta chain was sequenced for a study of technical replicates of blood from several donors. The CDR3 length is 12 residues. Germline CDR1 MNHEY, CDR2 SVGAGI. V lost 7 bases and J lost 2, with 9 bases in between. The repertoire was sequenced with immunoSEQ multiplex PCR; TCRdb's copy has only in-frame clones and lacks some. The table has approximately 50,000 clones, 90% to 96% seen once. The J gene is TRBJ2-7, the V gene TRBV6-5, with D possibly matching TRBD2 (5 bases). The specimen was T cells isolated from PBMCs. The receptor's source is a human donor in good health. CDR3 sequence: CASTSRTYEQYF. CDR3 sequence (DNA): TGTGCCAGCACTAGCAGGACCTACGAGCAGTACTTC.